Reported below is one T cell receptor beta chain. What antigen it recognizes has not been identified. No base quality information exists; no much larger clone differs at one position. This sample was included in a study of blood T cell repertoires in COVID-19 (dated by TCRdb to 2019 to 2021). Regarding the study in general: Samples from collaborators originated in the United States, Italy and Spain and spanned both the acute and convalescent phases of COVID-19. The samples were drawn from two sources: the first 160 participants of the ongoing ImmuneRACE study, and over 1,000 subjects contributed by 6 global collaborators. The sample metadata nearly always contained a de-identified subject ID, COVID-19 status, age in years and sex. The prospective study material was composed of cDNA or gDNA derived from T cells, B-cell-depleted T cells, or PBMCs. Deeply sampled blood TCRbeta repertoires from subjects exposed to, actively infected with, or recovered from COVID-19 were included in the dataset. A freely available public database, intended as a resource for researchers studying the immune response to SARS-CoV-2, is where the repertoires were released. Where HLA class I and class II types were available, the types were taken from metadata supplied by the sample provider, not from assay-based typing. What the work shows at the level of the full study, not this receptor alone: The quantity of clinical and demographic metadata differed by source and by participant and was supplied without curation.

The collaborating institutions used their own protocols to collect whole blood in K2EDTA tubes. Collaborator samples were shipped for TCRbeta analysis as frozen whole blood, isolated PBMCs, or DNA extracted from either sample type. Via the germline V gene, CDR1 is SGHTA and CDR2 FQGTGA. Reading from cysteine to phenylalanine, the CDR3 counts 15 amino acids. The read is trimmed to its CDR3 DNA, 45 bases read in frame from base 1. Trimmed from V: 4 bases; trimmed from J: 4 bases; junction bases lacking a gene match: 8. TCRbeta CDR3 regions were amplified from genomic DNA by means of the immunoSEQ Assay, a bias-controlled multiplex PCR. The study's own analysis went as follows. Nucleated cell counts per sample were estimated from amplification of reference gene primers within the assay. To quantify the absolute abundance of each unique TCRbeta CDR3 rearrangement, sequence reads were collapsed and filtered. For each sample, productive Simpson clonality was calculated as the square root of Simpson's diversity index over productive rearrangements. As stored in TCRdb, this immuneACCESS dataset retains in-frame rearrangements with V and J assigned. A fraction of the clones does not appear; measured against another copy, unresolved V genes explain less than half of the discrepancy, and the remainder lacks a known reason. Clone size and the V and J calls come from that table; the DNA yielded D and trimming. Recorded for this sample are roughly 30,000 clones; around 84% of them occurred a single time. About 14% of the sample is held by the ten biggest clonotypes.

The TCR comes from a human donor with acute or convalescent COVID-19. The donor label of this sample is uncertain. This chain joins TRBV7-3 to TRBJ1-2, and TRBD1 matches 8 of the central bases. Material: peripheral blood. The CDR3 in this case is CASSSTAGGFYGYTF. The nucleotide sequence reads as follows: TGTGCCAGCAGCTCTACGGCAGGGGGCTTCTATGGCTACACCTTC.